The next 10 T cell receptor beta chains were all read from a single sample in a study of human T cells and chemical hapten exposure. Time point reported: pre-sensitization, week 0. Regarding treatment: therapeutic diphenylcyclopropenone sensitization with weekly scalp DPC. MiXCR, run by TCRdb on the RACE reads, gives a single entry per CDR3 protein. The table has approximately 260,000 distinct CDR3 sequences, around 7.3% seen once; the top ten hold 0.9% to 1.5%. Source: whole blood, taken in connection with sensitization to the hapten diphenylcyclopropenone (DPC). These receptors all stem from a man aged 18 to 30 with alopecia areata. Some clones in this sample may be carry-over from other donors' samples.

This clonotype occurred a few times. The V and J genes are TRBV20-1 and TRBJ1-5; 8 positions match TRBD1. With V trimmed by 4 bases and J by 6 bases, 8 bases remained unmatched. From germline, CDR1 is DFQATT and CDR2 SNEGSKA (reference sequence). The CDR3 totals 14 residues. CDR3 DNA: TGCAGTGCTACCGGGACAGGAGGATCTCAGCCCCAGCATTTT. Protein: CSATGTGGSQPQHF.

V usage is TRBV7-9 and J usage is TRBJ1-1; TRBD1 aligns across 11 bases. The CDR3 sequence is 15 residues long. CDR1 is SEHNR, CDR2 FQNEAQ, per germline (reference sequence). V trimming: 7 bases; J trimming: 5 bases; junction bases outside the gene matches: 9. The CDR3 DNA reads as TGTGCCAGCACCCCAGCGGACAGGGGGCTTACTGAAGCTTTCTTT. This gives the protein CASTPADRGLTEAFF.

The chain employs TRBV5-4 and TRBJ2-5; D uncertain. The germline gives CDR1 SGHNT, CDR2 YYREEE (reference sequence). Between the trimmed V and J ends, which lost 4 bases and 2 bases, there was a span of 15 bases. The CDR3 spans 15 residues. The CDR3 region is CASSPIPGDQETQYF. CDR3 DNA sequence: TGTGCCAGCAGCCCGATCCCTGGGGATCAAGAGACCCAGTACTTC.

The gene calls are TRBV4-1 and TRBJ1-1; D is undetermined. The CDR3 loop spans 16 amino acids. CDR1 and CDR2 from the germline V gene are MGHRA and YSYEKL. Trimming shortened V by 1 base and J by 4 bases, and 16 bases separated the two germline ends. CDR3 region: CASSQGVLGGGTEAFF. The CDR3 region has the DNA TGCGCCAGCAGCCAAGGGGTTCTCGGAGGTGGCACTGAAGCTTTCTTT.

This clonotype was seen a few times. The chain carries TRBV6-2 or TRBV6-3 and TRBJ2-7; weak D call: TRBD1 (5 bases). Germline CDR1 reads MNHEY; CDR2 reads SVGEGT. The CDR3 covers 11 residues. With 5 bases removed from V and 7 bases from J, the gap between germline ends came to 9 bases. CDR3 in DNA: TGTGCCAGCAGTCGACCAGGGGAGCAGTACTTC. Its protein product is CASSRPGEQYF.

J is TRBJ2-3 and V is TRBV27; 11 nucleotides line up with TRBD2. Germline-derived CDR1 and CDR2 are MNHEY and SMNVEV (reference sequence). Trimming took 3 bases from V and 2 from J; bases not matched to a gene: 10. The CDR3 is made up of 18 amino acids. CDR3 protein: CASSLIFQTSGATDTQYF. The DNA for the CDR3 is TGTGCCAGCAGTTTGATTTTTCAGACTAGCGGGGCCACAGATACGCAGTATTTT.

This clonotype came up many times. The V and J genes are TRBV4-3 and TRBJ2-1; 10 nucleotides match TRBD2. The J segment lost 3 bases and the V segment lost 1 base, leaving 12 bases of the junction unmatched. The CDR3 is made up of 19 amino acids. Germline V gene sequence: CDR1 LGHNA, CDR2 YSLEER. CDR3 in DNA: TGCGCCAGCAGCCAAGCGGCGGCTAGCGGGGGCCAGCTCTACAATGAGCAGTTCTTC. Amino acids: CASSQAAASGGQLYNEQFF.

This clonotype was recorded at least ten times. The J gene is TRBJ1-2, the V gene TRBV4-1; D is perhaps TRBD1 (5 bases). Between the trimmed V and J ends, which lost 2 bases and 2 bases, there was a span of 12 bases. CDR1 MGHRA and CDR2 YSYEKL come from the germline V gene. The CDR3 totals 15 residues. The CDR3 loop is CASSQRTTENYGYTF. The CDR3 DNA sequence: TGCGCCAGCAGCCAACGGACAACCGAGAACTATGGCTACACCTTC.

Only a few counts were recorded for this clonotype. The V gene is TRBV20-1, the J gene TRBJ2-5; 9 nucleotides line up with TRBD2. The CDR3 is 15 amino acids. Germline V gives CDR1 DFQATT, CDR2 SNEGSKA (reference sequence). The junction had 10 bases not matched to a gene; V was cut back by 5 bases and J by 3 bases. The CDR3 region has the DNA TGCAGTGCTGGCGATCCGTTAGCGGGAGAAGAGACCCAGTACTTC. This sequence encodes CSAGDPLAGEETQYF.

There are many counts of this clonotype. The rearrangement links TRBV2 to TRBJ2-1; D perhaps matches TRBD2 (6 bases). The germline V gene encodes CDR1 SNHLY and CDR2 FYNNEI. With 6 bases removed from V and 5 bases from J, the gap between germline ends came to 17 bases. CDR3 size: 15 residues. The CDR3 DNA reads as TGTGCCAGCAGCGGGGGACCGGGGTTGCACAATGAGCAGTTCTTC. It specifies CASSGGPGLHNEQFF.